This record covers a single T cell receptor (beta chain). The antigen it binds to is not known. Base qualities were left out, and no much larger clone turns up one base away. One collaborating source in Seattle enrolled patients while the patients were actively infected and followed the patients over time throughout the course of disease. The collaborating institutions used their own protocols to collect whole blood in K2EDTA tubes. For TCRbeta analysis, collaborator samples were shipped as frozen whole blood, as isolated PBMCs, or as DNA extracted from either sample type. The data derive from a study of blood T cell repertoires in COVID-19 (dated by TCRdb to between 2020 and 2021). Describing the broader study: Samples covering the acute and convalescent phases of COVID-19 were provided by collaborators in the United States, Italy and Spain. The prospective study material was composed of cDNA or gDNA derived from T cells, B-cell-depleted T cells, or PBMCs. The dataset comprised deeply sampled blood TCRbeta repertoires from subjects exposed to, actively infected with, or recovered from COVID-19. The repertoires were released in a freely available public database meant as a resource for research on the immune response to SARS-CoV-2. The samples were drawn from the first 160 participants of the ongoing ImmuneRACE study and from some 1,300 subjects provided by 6 global collaborators. A de-identified subject ID, COVID-19 status, age in years and sex were almost always included in the sample metadata. Where available, HLA class I and class II types were obtained from metadata supplied by the sample provider rather than from assay-based typing.

The study at large found these results: Clinical and demographic metadata were provided uncurated, with the amount varying by source and participant.

TCRbeta CDR3 regions were amplified from genomic DNA by means of the immunoSEQ Assay, a bias-controlled multiplex PCR. Per the original workflow: The number of nucleated cells in each sample was estimated from the amplification of reference gene primers within the assay. Sequence reads were collapsed and filtered to measure the absolute abundance of every unique TCRbeta CDR3 rearrangement. For each sample, productive Simpson clonality was calculated as the square root of Simpson's diversity index across productive rearrangements. TCRdb mirrors the immuneACCESS table, restricted to in-frame sequences. Some clones are absent from its copies; in checked studies, under half trace to an unresolved V gene, and the reason for the others is unknown. That table gives V, J and clone size, and the DNA gave D and trimming. This sample holds a few hundred thousand clones; approximately 89% were observed only once. About 10% of the sample is in the top ten clones.

CDR1 and CDR2 were assigned from the germline V gene as SGHRS and YFSETQ. Between the V and J ends, shortened by 0 bases and 3 bases respectively, the junction contains 7 bases. The CDR3 goes from the cysteine to the phenylalanine over 14 residues. Kept here is only the CDR3 DNA, which spans 42 bases and is read in frame from base 1. The sequence joins TRBV5-1 to TRBJ2-4; no D gene can be assigned with confidence. The sequence was obtained from a woman between 70 and 85 years old with COVID-19, enrolled during active disease. What was sequenced was peripheral blood. The CDR3 protein is CASSLVAGKNIQYF. Read as DNA, the sequence is TGCGCCAGCAGCTTGGTCGCCGGCAAAAACATTCAGTACTTC. The full variable domain, completed from the reference TRBV5-1 and TRBJ2-4 proteins outside the CDR3, reads KAGVTQTPRYLIKTRGQQVTLSCSPISGHRSVSWYQQTPGQGLQFLFEYFSETQRNKGNFPGRFSGRQFSNSRSEMNVSTLELGDSALYLCASSLVAGKNIQYFGAGTRLSVL.